This entry lists 17 T cell receptor beta chains sequenced from one sample in a study of T cell responses to AZD1222 COVID-19 vaccine. Clones were read by immunoSEQ multiplex PCR, and TCRdb kept only the in-frame ones, dropping some. The sample carries tens of thousands of clones, 70% to 90% recorded once. The sequencing here drew on peripheral blood, taken on day 0 of AZD1222 vaccination. The receptors here all came from an adult in good health.

The gene calls are TRBV4-3 and TRBJ1-1, with D possibly TRBD1 on 5 matching bases. The CDR3 is 14 amino acids. The V and J ends lost 5 bases and 0 bases respectively, with 10 bases between them. Germline CDR1 is LGHNA and CDR2 is YSLEER. The CDR3 sequence: CASSSGTVNTEAFF. The CDR3 bases are TGCGCCAGCAGCTCCGGGACGGTGAACACTGAAGCTTTCTTT.

The V call is TRBV9, the J call TRBJ1-4; 9 bases match TRBD1. J gave up 7 bases and V 2 bases, and 3 bases lay outside the gene matches. Per germline, CDR1 SGDLS and CDR2 YYNGEE. CDR3 length equals 14 residues. The CDR3 DNA is TGTGCCAGCAGCGTGGACAGGGGAAGTGAAAAACTGTTTTTT. It codes for CASSVDRGSEKLFF.

V and J are TRBV10-3 and TRBJ1-4, with TRBD1 matching 9 bases. The CDR3 is 21 amino acids. CDR1 ENHRY and CDR2 SYGVKD come from the germline V gene. Trimming removed 5 bases from V and 0 bases from J; junction bases left unmatched: 19. CDR3 loop: CAISSTGGLKPRGATNEKLFF. CDR3 bases: TGTGCCATCAGTTCGACAGGGGGACTAAAACCTCGTGGGGCAACTAATGAAAAACTGTTTTTT.

J is TRBJ2-6 and V is TRBV2; possibly TRBD2 for D (5 bases). This CDR3 is built from 12 residues. Trimming took 8 bases from V and 7 from J, leaving 9 bases between them. Germline values: CDR1 SNHLY, CDR2 FYNNEI. In DNA form, the CDR3 reads TGTGCCAGCGTCGGGGATGCCAACGTCCTGACTTTC. This sequence encodes CASVGDANVLTF. The full variable domain, in which reference TRBV2 and TRBJ2-6 provide the parts outside the CDR3, is EPEVTQTPSHQVTQMGQEVILRCVPISNHLYFYWYRQILGQKVEFLVSFYNNEISEKSEIFDDQFSVERPDGSNFTLKIRSTKLEDSAMYFCASVGDANVLTFGAGSRLTVL.

V usage is TRBV28 and J usage is TRBJ1-5, with 8 bases matching TRBD1. The V gene's germline CDR1 is MDHEN and CDR2 SYDVKM. The trim removed 6 bases at V and 6 bases at J, leaving 7 bases unmatched. This CDR3 spans 14 amino acids. The CDR3 region is CASSSGQGGQPQHF. CDR3 in DNA: TGTGCCAGCAGCTCAGGACAGGGTGGTCAGCCCCAGCATTTT. Drawing the rest from reference TRBV28 and TRBJ1-5, the complete variable domain is DVKVTQSSRYLVKRTGEKVFLECVQDMDHENMFWYRQDPGLGLRLIYFSYDVKMKEKGDIPEGYSVSREKKERFSLILESASTNQTSMYLCASSSGQGGQPQHFGDGTRLSIL.

This clone was recorded once. This sequence joins TRBV10-3 and TRBJ2-6; TRBD2 agrees at 9 bases. The CDR3 is 20 residues long. CDR1 and CDR2 (germline): ENHRY, SYGVKD. Trimming removed 2 bases from V and 4 bases from J; junction bases left unmatched: 15. The CDR3 DNA reads TGTGCCATCAGTGAGGTAGCGGGGGCCCTCCGGGAGGTAGGGGCCAACGTCCTGACTTTC. Protein: CAISEVAGALREVGANVLTF.

The chain joins TRBV19 to TRBJ1-1; weak D call: TRBD1 (6 bases). V lost 5 bases and J lost 3, with 16 bases in between. The CDR3 contains 15 residues. Germline CDR1 LNHDA, CDR2 SQIVND (reference sequence). This CDR3 is CASSPRAGEHTEAFF. CDR3 nucleotide sequence: TGTGCCAGTAGTCCTCGAGCAGGGGAGCACACTGAAGCTTTCTTT. Filled out from reference TRBV19 and TRBJ1-1, the complete variable domain reads DGGITQSPKYLFRKEGQNVTLSCEQNLNHDAMYWYRQDPGQGLRLIYYSQIVNDFQKGDIAEGYSVSREKKESFPLTVTSAQKNPTAFYLCASSPRAGEHTEAFFGQGTRLTVV.

V and J are TRBV27 and TRBJ1-4; no reliable D call. Germline lookup yields CDR1 MNHEY and CDR2 SMNVEV (reference sequence). This CDR3 is 13 amino acids long. Trimming removed 6 bases from V and 8 bases from J, with 13 bases in between. The CDR3 loop reads CASRPNGREKLFF. The CDR3, as DNA: TGTGCCAGCAGGCCTAATGGGAGGGAAAAACTGTTTTTT.

This rearrangement joins TRBV19 to TRBJ1-1; D gene unclear. The CDR3 has 13 residues. Looked up from germline, CDR1 is LNHDA and CDR2 is SQIVND (reference sequence). V lost 7 bases and J 6 bases, leaving 15 bases between the germline ends. The CDR3 loop reads CASTAFATAEAFF. DNA for the CDR3: TGTGCCAGTACCGCCTTCGCAACCGCTGAAGCTTTCTTT. Variable domain in full (rest from reference TRBV19 and TRBJ1-1): DGGITQSPKYLFRKEGQNVTLSCEQNLNHDAMYWYRQDPGQGLRLIYYSQIVNDFQKGDIAEGYSVSREKKESFPLTVTSAQKNPTAFYLCASTAFATAEAFFGQGTRLTVV.

This rearrangement joins TRBV6-1 to TRBJ1-2; D is possibly TRBD1 (5 bases). The CDR3 is 12 amino acids. V was clipped by 3 bases and J by 8 bases, with 10 bases between them. CDR1 MNHNS and CDR2 SASEGT come from the germline V gene. CDR3 protein: CASSEGRQGYTF. As DNA, the CDR3 is TGTGCCAGCAGTGAGGGGAGACAGGGCTACACCTTC.

This clone was observed a single time. CDR3 nucleotides: TGTGCCACCAGCAGGGGCTTCGGGACATCTCACACCTTC. As protein: CATSRGFGTSHTF. The rearrangement uses TRBV15 and TRBJ1-2, with D tentatively TRBD1 (6 bases). V lost 3 bases and J lost 12, with 17 bases in between. CDR1 and CDR2 from the germline V gene are LNHNV and YYDKDF (reference sequence). The CDR3 runs 13 residues.

This clone was counted only a few times. V usage is TRBV5-1 and J usage is TRBJ1-1; 9 nucleotides align to TRBD1. Unmatched junction bases numbered 9, after V lost 7 bases and J lost 5 bases. The CDR3 has 14 amino acids. Germline values: CDR1 SGHRS, CDR2 YFSETQ. The chain's CDR3 is CASGIRDRETEAFF. DNA for the CDR3: TGCGCCAGCGGTATCCGGGACAGGGAAACTGAAGCTTTCTTT.

A single count supports this clone. The J gene is TRBJ2-5, the V gene TRBV21-1. TRBV21-1 is recorded as a pseudogene. This CDR3 region has 12 residues. The CDR3 DNA reads TGTGCCAGCAGCAGGGGTAAAGAGACCCAGTACTTC. Its translation: CASSRGKETQYF.

This chain uses TRBV9 with TRBJ2-3, with D possibly being TRBD2 (6 bases). The CDR3 contains 15 residues. The V gene's germline CDR1 is SGDLS and CDR2 YYNGEE. V lost 0 bases and J lost 4, with 12 bases in between. The CDR3: CASSVAGRGADTQYF. CDR3 nucleotide sequence: TGTGCCAGCAGCGTAGCCGGGAGAGGTGCAGATACGCAGTATTTT.

This chain joins TRBV29-1 and TRBJ2-7, with D tentatively TRBD1 (6 bases). Trimming stripped 5 bases from V and 2 bases from J, with 22 bases between. The CDR3 is 16 amino acids. Germline-derived CDR1 and CDR2 are SQVTM and ANQGSEA. The CDR3 nucleotides are TGCAGCGTTTTCGCACCGGGACAAACAAAAACCTACGAGCAGTACTTC. Protein product: CSVFAPGQTKTYEQYF.

Concerning this clone: Other DNA variants within this sample encode the same CDR3. This sequence joins TRBV6-5 and TRBJ1-2; possible D gene TRBD1, 5 bases. The CDR3 loop spans 14 amino acids. With 6 bases removed from V and 4 bases from J, the gap between germline ends came to 15 bases. Germline lookup yields CDR1 MNHEY and CDR2 SVGAGI. The CDR3 region has the DNA TGTGCCAGCAGCACCCATGGGGGGTCCTATGGCTACACCTTC. Translation gives CASSTHGGSYGYTF.

V gene TRBV12-3 or TRBV12-4 combines with J gene TRBJ2-2; maybe TRBD2 (6 bases). Trimming stripped 6 bases from V and 6 bases from J, with 11 bases between. CDR3 length equals 13 residues. This CDR3 is CASSPTRSGELFF. The CDR3 nucleotides read TGTGCCAGCAGCCCGACTAGATCCGGGGAGCTGTTTTTT.